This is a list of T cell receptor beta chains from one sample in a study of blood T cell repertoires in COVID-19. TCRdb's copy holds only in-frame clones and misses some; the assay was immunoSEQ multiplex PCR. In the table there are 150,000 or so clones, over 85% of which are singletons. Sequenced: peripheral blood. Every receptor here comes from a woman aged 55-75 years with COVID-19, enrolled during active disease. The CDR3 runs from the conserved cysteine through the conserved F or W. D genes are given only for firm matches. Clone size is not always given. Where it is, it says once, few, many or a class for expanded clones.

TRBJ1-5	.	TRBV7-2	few	CASSHPTGGRPQHF	TGTGCCAGCAGCCATCCCACGGGGGGCAGGCCCCAGCATTTT
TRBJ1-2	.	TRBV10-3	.	CAISPDRSGGSYGYTF	TGTGCCATCAGTCCCGACAGGTCGGGTGGCTCGTATGGCTACACCTTC
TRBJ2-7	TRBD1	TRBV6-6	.	CASRPDRDYEQYF	TGTGCCAGCCGGCCGGACAGGGACTACGAGCAGTACTTC
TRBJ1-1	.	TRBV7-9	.	CASSLVRGNTEAFF	TGTGCCAGCAGCTTAGTTCGGGGGAACACTGAAGCTTTCTTT
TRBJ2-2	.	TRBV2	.	CASSPLGGPTGELFF	TGTGCCAGCAGCCCGTTGGGGGGGCCCACCGGGGAGCTGTTTTTT
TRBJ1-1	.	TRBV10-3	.	CAIRPTENTEAFF	TGTGCCATCAGGCCGACAGAGAACACTGAAGCTTTCTTT
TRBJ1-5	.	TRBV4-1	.	CASSPGVNQPQHF	TGCGCCAGCAGCCCGGGGGTTAATCAGCCCCAGCATTTT
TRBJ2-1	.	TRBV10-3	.	CAIRTDDEQFF	TGTGCCATCAGGACAGATGATGAGCAGTTCTTC
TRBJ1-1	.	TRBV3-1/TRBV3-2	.	CASSQVNSKAFF	TGTGCCAGCAGCCAAGTAAACAGTAAAGCTTTCTTT
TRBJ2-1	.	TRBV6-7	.	CASKPIPGASFYNEQFF	TGTGCCAGCAAACCCATACCGGGAGCTTCGTTTTACAATGAGCAGTTCTTC
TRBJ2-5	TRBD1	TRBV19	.	CASSINRGETQYF	TGTGCCAGTAGTATAAACAGGGGAGAGACCCAGTACTTC
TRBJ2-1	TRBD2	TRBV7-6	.	CASRGLVYNEQFF	TGTGCCAGCAGGGGACTAGTTTACAATGAGCAGTTCTTC
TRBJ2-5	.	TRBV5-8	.	CASSSRLVTQYF	TGTGCCAGCAGCTCCAGACTCGTGACCCAGTACTTC
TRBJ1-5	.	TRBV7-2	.	CASSLDRAHSNQPQHF	TGTGCCAGCAGCTTAGACAGGGCCCATAGCAATCAGCCCCAGCATTTT
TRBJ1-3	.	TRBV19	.	CASRSEGNTIYF	TGTGCCAGTAGATCCGAGGGAAACACCATATATTTT
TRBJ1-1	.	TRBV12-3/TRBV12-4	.	CASSTESTEAFF	TGTGCCAGCAGCACTGAATCCACTGAAGCTTTCTTT
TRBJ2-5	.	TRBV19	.	CASSIRGAQETQYF	TGTGCCAGTAGTATACGGGGGGCCCAAGAGACCCAGTACTTC
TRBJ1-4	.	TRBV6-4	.	CASSEFFGSGNEKLFF	TGTGCCAGCAGTGAATTTTTTGGGTCGGGGAATGAAAAACTGTTTTTT
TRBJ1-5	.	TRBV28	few	CASSFLLGAGSNQPQHF	TGTGCCAGCAGTTTTCTGCTGGGGGCAGGGAGCAATCAGCCCCAGCATTTT
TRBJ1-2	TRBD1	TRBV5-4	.	CASSLTGGAGYTF	TGTGCCAGCAGCTTAACAGGGGGCGCGGGCTACACCTTC
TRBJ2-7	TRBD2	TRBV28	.	CASLAGDSYEQYF	TGTGCCAGCCTAGCGGGTGATTCCTACGAGCAGTACTTC
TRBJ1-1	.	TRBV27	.	CASSLIMNTEAFF	TGTGCCAGCAGCTTAATAATGAACACTGAAGCTTTCTTT
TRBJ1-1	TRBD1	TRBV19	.	CASSPTTTGFTEAFF	TGTGCCAGTAGCCCCACGACGACAGGGTTTACTGAAGCTTTCTTT
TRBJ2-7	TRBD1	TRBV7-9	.	CASSSGQARTYEQYF	TGTGCCAGCAGCTCAGGACAGGCCAGGACGTACGAGCAGTACTTC
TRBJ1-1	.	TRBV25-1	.	CASSELNTEAFF	TGTGCCAGCAGTGAATTAAACACTGAAGCTTTCTTT
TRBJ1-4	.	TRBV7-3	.	CASSRLATNEKLFF	TGTGCCAGCAGCCGACTTGCAACTAATGAAAAACTGTTTTTT
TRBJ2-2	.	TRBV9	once	CASSVDGANTGELFF	TGTGCCAGCAGCGTAGATGGAGCGAACACCGGGGAGCTGTTTTTT
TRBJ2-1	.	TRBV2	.	CATQGGSSYNEQFF	TGTGCGACTCAAGGGGGTAGCTCCTACAATGAGCAGTTCTTC
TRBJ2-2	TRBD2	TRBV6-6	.	CASSFGGAGVSGELFF	TGTGCCAGCAGTTTCGGGGGGGCAGGAGTGAGCGGGGAGCTGTTTTTT
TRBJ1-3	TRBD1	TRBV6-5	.	CASSYPGTDRNTIYF	TGTGCCAGCAGTTACCCGGGGACAGATCGAAACACCATATATTTT
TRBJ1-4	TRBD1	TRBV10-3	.	CAISEGQGSEKLFF	TGTGCCATCAGTGAGGGACAGGGGTCTGAAAAACTGTTTTTT
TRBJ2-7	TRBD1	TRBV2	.	CASSGLGRGSSEQYF	TGTGCCAGCAGTGGACTTGGCAGGGGGTCGTCCGAGCAGTACTTC
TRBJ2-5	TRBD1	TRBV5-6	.	CASSLDTGTGSRETQYF	TGTGCCAGCAGCTTGGATACCGGGACAGGGAGCCGTGAGACCCAGTACTTC
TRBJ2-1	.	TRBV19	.	CASSPSWGGHEQFF	TGTGCCAGTAGCCCCAGTTGGGGGGGCCATGAGCAGTTCTTC
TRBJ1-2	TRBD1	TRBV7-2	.	CASSTRQGVNYGYTF	TGTGCCAGCAGCACTCGACAGGGGGTTAACTATGGCTACACCTTC
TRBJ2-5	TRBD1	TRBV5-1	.	CASKMGQTYQETQYF	TGCGCCAGCAAAATGGGACAGACGTACCAAGAGACCCAGTACTTC
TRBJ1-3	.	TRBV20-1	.	CSASSPLAGGNTIYF	TGCAGTGCTAGTAGCCCCCTGGCGGGAGGAAACACCATATATTTT
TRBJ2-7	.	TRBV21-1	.	CARKPTPSYEQYF	TGTGCCCGGAAACCGACACCCTCCTACGAGCAGTACTTC